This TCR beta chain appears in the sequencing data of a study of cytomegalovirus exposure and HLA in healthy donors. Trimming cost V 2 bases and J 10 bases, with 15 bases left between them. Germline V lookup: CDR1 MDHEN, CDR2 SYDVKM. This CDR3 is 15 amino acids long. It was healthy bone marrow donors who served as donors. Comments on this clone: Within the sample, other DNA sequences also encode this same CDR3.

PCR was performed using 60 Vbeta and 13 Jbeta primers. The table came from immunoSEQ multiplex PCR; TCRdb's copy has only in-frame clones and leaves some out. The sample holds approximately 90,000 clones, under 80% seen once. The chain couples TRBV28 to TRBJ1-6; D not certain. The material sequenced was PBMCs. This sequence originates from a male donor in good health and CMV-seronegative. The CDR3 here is CASSLSLGGVSPLHF. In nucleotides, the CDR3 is TGTGCCAGCAGTTTAAGTTTAGGAGGAGTCTCACCCCTCCACTTT.